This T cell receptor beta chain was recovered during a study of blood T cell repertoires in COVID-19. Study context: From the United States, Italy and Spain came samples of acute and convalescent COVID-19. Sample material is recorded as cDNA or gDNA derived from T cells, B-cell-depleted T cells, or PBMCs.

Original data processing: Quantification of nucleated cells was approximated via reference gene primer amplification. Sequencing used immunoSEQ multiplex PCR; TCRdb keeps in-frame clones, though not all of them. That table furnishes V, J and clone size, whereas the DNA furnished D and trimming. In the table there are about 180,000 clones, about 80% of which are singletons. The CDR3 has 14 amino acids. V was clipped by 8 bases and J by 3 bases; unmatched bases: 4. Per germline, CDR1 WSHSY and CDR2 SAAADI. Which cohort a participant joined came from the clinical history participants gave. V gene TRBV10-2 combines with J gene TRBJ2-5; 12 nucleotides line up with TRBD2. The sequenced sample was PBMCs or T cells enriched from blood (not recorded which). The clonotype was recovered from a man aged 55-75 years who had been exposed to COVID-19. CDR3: CASRTSGMEETQYF. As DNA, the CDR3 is TGCGCCAGCCGGACTAGCGGGATGGAAGAGACCCAGTACTTC.